Ten or more counts support the clone carrying this T cell receptor (beta chain). This sample was taken from a study of response to subunit inactivated influenza vaccine. MiXCR, applied by TCRdb to the RT-PCR reads, yields one record per CDR3 protein. The table has a few hundred thousand distinct CDR3 sequences, approximately 23% seen once. The CDR3 is made up of 16 amino acids. The V gene's germline CDR1 is ENHRY and CDR2 SYGVKD. The V and J ends lost 3 bases and 4 bases respectively, with 15 bases between them. The receptor was derived from a man in his fifties or sixties who received an inactivated influenza vaccine. The V and J genes are TRBV10-3 and TRBJ2-2, with unresolved D. The sample in question was PBMCs from blood, obtained 21 months after vaccination. The CDR3 sequence: CAISEMGYSGTGELFF. The CDR3 nucleotides read TGTGCCATCAGTGAAATGGGGTACTCCGGCACCGGGGAGCTGTTTTTT.